The 5 T cell receptor beta chains reported below all come from one sample, sequenced in a study of blood T cells in healthy people across ages. Together with a sample-barcoded 5' primer, a J-beta primer mix was included in a second PCR lasting about 6 to 11 cycles. TCRdb redid the calling of the 5' RACE reads with MiXCR, one entry per CDR3 protein. The data hold about 580,000 distinct CDR3 sequences, with around half observed a single time. Specimen: blood. All receptors derive from a man of 80 years or more in good health.

This chain links TRBV21-1 with TRBJ2-7; the table's D call of TRBD2 was not tested on the DNA. TRBV21-1 is marked as a pseudogene. The CDR3 has 19 residues. The CDR3 DNA is TGTGCCAGCAGCAAAGATGGGGGCCGACGTGTAGCGGGGATTTACGAGCAGTACTTC. Encoded protein: CASSKDGGRRVAGIYEQYF.

About this clonotype itself: The junction differs from germline at one of its ends, possibly a read error. The chain has TRBV29-1 and TRBJ2-1; D perhaps matches TRBD2 (6 bases). Per the germline V gene, CDR1 is SQVTM and CDR2 is ANQGSEA. This CDR3 has 16 amino acids. CDR3 sequence: CSVGVRAGSSCNEQFF. CDR3 sequence (DNA): TGCAGCGTTGGTGTTCGTGCCGGGAGCTCCTGCAATGAGCAGTTCTTC.

In its sample, this clonotype was seen a few times. This chain uses TRBV7-9 with TRBJ1-2, with 8 positions matching TRBD1. Germline V CDR1 and CDR2: SEHNR, FQNEAQ (reference sequence). The CDR3 loop spans 12 amino acids. The J segment lost 13 bases and the V segment lost 1 base, leaving 5 bases of the junction unmatched. Written as DNA, the CDR3 is TGTGCCAGCAGCTTAGAAGGACAGGGAGCCACCTTC. It codes for CASSLEGQGATF.

The chain employs TRBV7-2 and TRBJ2-3; 11 nucleotides match TRBD2. With 5 bases clipped from V and 6 bases from J, the junction kept 4 bases outside the gene matches. Germline V gene sequence: CDR1 SGHTA, CDR2 FQGNSA. The CDR3 spans 14 residues. DNA for the CDR3: TGTGCCAGCAGCCTTAGCGGGAGGGGTGATACGCAGTATTTT. Amino acid sequence: CASSLSGRGDTQYF.

As for this clonotype: The germline gene is not matched at one end of the junction; a read error may be the cause. The chain uses TRBV5-1 and TRBJ1-2; 10 bases match TRBD1. Germline CDR1 reads SGHRS; CDR2 reads YFSETQ. The CDR3 extends over 15 amino acids. For the CDR3, the DNA is TGCGCCAGCAGCTCCGGGACAGGGGATAACTATGGCTACACTTTC. Its translation: CASSSGTGDNYGYTF.